This passage covers 20 T cell receptor beta chains from one sample sequenced in a study of human T cells and chemical hapten exposure. Regarding time point: pre-sensitization, week 0. Treatment reported: therapeutic diphenylcyclopropenone sensitization with weekly scalp DPC. One entry per CDR3 protein results from TCRdb running MiXCR on the RACE reads. In the table there are 87,000 or so distinct CDR3 sequences, about 8.9% of which are singletons. Sequences were derived from whole blood, sampled in connection with sensitization to the hapten diphenylcyclopropenone (DPC). These TCRs come from a woman aged 40-49 years with alopecia areata. Some clones in this sample may be carry-over from other donors' samples.

This clonotype was detected only a few times. The chain links TRBV6-2 or TRBV6-3 to TRBJ2-6; 7 positions agree with TRBD2. The CDR3 loop spans 16 amino acids. Trimming removed 8 bases from V and 3 bases from J; junction bases left unmatched: 10. Germline assignment: CDR1 MNHEY and CDR2 SVGEGT. This CDR3 reads CASARGSPFGANVLTF. Written as DNA, the CDR3 is TGTGCCAGCGCGCGGGGGAGCCCTTTTGGGGCCAACGTCCTGACTTTC.

This clonotype has a handful of counts. V is TRBV7-6 and J is TRBJ2-3, with D tentatively TRBD1 or TRBD2 (6 bases each). Trimming cost V 2 bases and J 2 bases, with 17 bases left between them. The CDR3 sequence is 17 residues long. Per germline, CDR1 SGHVS and CDR2 FNYEAQ. The DNA for the CDR3 is TGTGCCAGCAGCTTAAACAGGGCGCGGGGTGTCACAGATACGCAGTATTTT. This sequence encodes CASSLNRARGVTDTQYF.

This clonotype was observed many times. The chain combines TRBV7-2 with TRBJ2-5; 8 bases fit TRBD1. Germline CDR1 SGHTA, CDR2 FQGNSA. The V segment lost 4 bases and the J segment 5 bases; nucleotides outside the gene matches: 12. This CDR3 is built from 16 residues. CDR3 sequence: CASSSTSTGVRETQYF. The CDR3 DNA reads as TGTGCCAGCAGCTCTACGTCGACAGGGGTTCGTGAGACCCAGTACTTC.

V usage is TRBV12-3 or TRBV12-4 and J usage is TRBJ1-3, with D hard to call. The V gene lost 7 bases and the J gene lost 0 bases, with 7 bases spanning the gap. This CDR3 comprises 13 residues. The CDR3 loop is CASTGNSGNTIYF. As DNA, the CDR3 is TGTGCCAGCACAGGAAACTCTGGAAACACCATATATTTT.

This clonotype has ten or more counts. The J gene is TRBJ2-5, the V gene TRBV3-1, with TRBD1 as a possible D gene (7 bases). CDR1 LGHDT and CDR2 YNNKEL come from the germline V gene (reference sequence). V was cut by 4 bases and J by 5 bases, with 17 bases left in between. The CDR3 runs 15 residues. The CDR3 is CASSPQGGREETQYF. In DNA, the CDR3 is TGTGCCAGCAGCCCGCAGGGGGGAAGAGAGGAGACCCAGTACTTC.

This clonotype was observed many times. The CDR3 sequence: CASRAAGYDKETQYF. For the CDR3, the DNA is TGCGCCAGCAGAGCTGCAGGGTACGACAAAGAGACCCAGTACTTC. The chain has TRBV5-1 and TRBJ2-5; D possibly corresponds to TRBD1 (5 bases). Germline lookup yields CDR1 SGHRS and CDR2 YFSETQ. Trimming cost V 5 bases and J 3 bases, with 17 bases left between them. CDR3 length: 15 residues.

This clonotype has at least ten counts. The rearrangement joins TRBV11-2 to TRBJ2-7, with TRBD1 identical over 7 bases. The CDR3 sequence is 17 residues long. V trimming: 6 bases; J trimming: 0 bases; junction bases outside the gene matches: 14. Germline CDR1 reads SGHAT; CDR2 reads FQNNGV. The DNA of the CDR3 is TGTGCCAGCAGTTCCCGTGGACAGGCCCCTTTCTCCTACGAGCAGTACTTC. Its protein is CASSSRGQAPFSYEQYF. Complete variable domain (other parts from reference TRBV11-2 and TRBJ2-7): EAGVAQSPRYKIIEKRQSVAFWCNPISGHATLYWYQQILGQGPKLLIQFQNNGVVDDSQLPKDRFSAERLKGVDSTLKIQPAKLEDSAVYLCASSSRGQAPFSYEQYFGPGTRLTVT.

The chain has TRBV9 and TRBJ1-2; 8 positions match TRBD1. With 0 bases clipped from V and 10 bases from J, the junction kept 8 bases outside the gene matches. The germline CDR1 and CDR2 sequences are SGDLS and YYNGEE. This CDR3 comprises 14 residues. CDR3 amino acids: CASSVDQGARTYTF. The CDR3 nucleotides read TGTGCCAGCAGCGTAGATCAGGGGGCGCGAACCTACACCTTC.

The chain recombines TRBV7-2 with TRBJ1-5, with D unclear. Per the germline V gene, CDR1 is SGHTA and CDR2 is FQGNSA. V was shortened by 3 bases and J by 5 bases, with 8 bases between the two germline ends. CDR3 length: 13 amino acids. The CDR3 coding sequence is TGTGCCAGCAGCTTGCGGTTCGATCAGCCCCAGCATTTT. As protein: CASSLRFDQPQHF.

The rearrangement links TRBV30 to TRBJ1-2; 8 nucleotides line up with TRBD1. The trim removed 3 bases at V and 9 bases at J, leaving 9 bases unmatched. The CDR3 length is 13 residues. From germline, CDR1 is GTSNPN and CDR2 SVGIG (reference sequence). The CDR3 coding sequence is TGTGCCTGGAGGGGAGACAGGGGATTGAGCTACACCTTC. Translation: CAWRGDRGLSYTF.

This clonotype was seen repeatedly, ten times or more. The chain is built from TRBV4-1 and TRBJ2-5; tentative D call: TRBD2 (5 bases). V dropped 3 bases and J dropped 5 bases, with 10 bases sitting between them. This CDR3 has 13 residues. Germline CDR1 reads MGHRA; CDR2 reads YSYEKL. The chain's CDR3 is CASSHPGKETQYF. The DNA for the CDR3 is TGCGCCAGCAGCCACCCCGGGAAGGAGACCCAGTACTTC.

This chain connects TRBV5-5 to TRBJ1-4; 12 bases map to TRBD1. This CDR3 contains 16 residues. Trimming cost V 0 bases and J 10 bases; bases outside gene matches: 7. The germline gives CDR1 SGHKS, CDR2 YYEKEE (reference sequence). As DNA, the CDR3 is TGTGCCAGCAGCTTGGGAGCCGGGACAGGGGGCGGAAAACTGTTTTTT. Encoded protein: CASSLGAGTGGGKLFF.

The V call is TRBV6-2 or TRBV6-3, the J call TRBJ2-1; D gene unclear. The CDR3 has 16 amino acids. Germline CDR1 and CDR2: MNHEY and SVGEGT. The V and J ends lost 6 bases and 2 bases respectively, with 17 bases between them. The CDR3, as DNA: TGTGCCAGCAGGTCCGCTGACTTGCTCACCTACAATGAGCAGTTCTTC. Its protein is CASRSADLLTYNEQFF.

This clonotype was counted only a few times. The genes are TRBV12-3 or TRBV12-4 and TRBJ2-1, with no clear D. This CDR3 region has 14 residues. With 8 bases removed from V and 7 bases from J, the gap between germline ends came to 18 bases. The CDR3 region is CASGERTRGNEQFF. CDR3 DNA: TGTGCCAGCGGCGAGAGGACCCGAGGTAATGAGCAGTTCTTC.

The DNA for the CDR3 is TGTGCCAGCAGCTTTGGGTATAGCAATCAGCCCCAGCATTTT. As protein: CASSFGYSNQPQHF. This chain joins TRBV7-9 and TRBJ1-5; D remains ambiguous. The germline V gene has CDR1 SEHNR and CDR2 FQNEAQ (reference sequence). V shed 3 bases and J shed 0 bases, with 6 bases lying between them. The CDR3 consists of 14 residues.

Ten or more counts support this clonotype. The chain combines TRBV3-1 with TRBJ1-1; 9 bases are a match to TRBD1. The CDR3 length is 12 residues. Germline V gives CDR1 LGHDT, CDR2 YNNKEL (reference sequence). Trimming at V came to 3 bases and at J to 8 bases, leaving 1 base not matched to a gene. DNA for the CDR3: TGTGCCAGCAGCCACGGACAGGGGGAAGCTTTCTTT. It yields the protein CASSHGQGEAFF.

This clonotype was counted ten times or more. In DNA form, the CDR3 reads TGTGCCAGCACCCCGGACAGGGCTGGCTACACCTTC. Translation gives CASTPDRAGYTF. V is TRBV12-3 or TRBV12-4 and J is TRBJ1-2; 8 nucleotides agree with TRBD1. With 7 bases clipped from V and 7 bases from J, the junction kept 5 bases outside the gene matches. CDR3 size: 12 residues.

There are many counts of this clonotype. The V gene is TRBV30, the J gene TRBJ2-5, with 11 bases that match TRBD2. CDR3 length: 18 residues. J was trimmed by 4 bases and V by 3 bases; bases with no gene match: 16. The V gene's germline CDR1 is GTSNPN and CDR2 SVGIG (reference sequence). The CDR3 bases are TGTGCCTGGAGCCCTATTTACGACGCGACTAGCGGGGCAGAGACCCAGTACTTC. Protein sequence: CAWSPIYDATSGAETQYF.

This clonotype was picked up a small number of times. The chain carries TRBV7-9 and TRBJ2-3; D could derive from TRBD1 or TRBD2 (5 bases each). Germline CDR1 and CDR2: SEHNR and FQNEAQ (reference sequence). The CDR3 totals 15 residues. V was clipped by 7 bases and J by 0 bases, with 14 bases between them. For the CDR3, the DNA is TGTGCCAGCATACCCCGGGACCGAAGCACAGATACGCAGTATTTT. Protein product: CASIPRDRSTDTQYF.

Many counts were recorded for this clonotype. The gene calls are TRBV10-1 and TRBJ2-5, with D hard to call. CDR1 and CDR2 (germline): WNHNN, SYGVQD (reference sequence). The CDR3 covers 14 residues. Trimming took off 0 bases at V and 5 bases at J, with 10 bases between the two ends. The CDR3 sequence: CASSESQVRETQYF. CDR3 nucleotides: TGCGCCAGCAGTGAGTCGCAGGTGCGGGAGACCCAGTACTTC.